The 5 T cell receptor beta chains below come from one sample, sequenced in a study of blood T cell repertoires in COVID-19. Using immunoSEQ multiplex PCR, the repertoire was profiled, and TCRdb retains in-frame clones only, with some absent. The sample consists of about 94,000 clones, roughly 80% of them appearing once. The sequenced material came from peripheral blood. Receptor source: an elderly woman with acute or convalescent COVID-19.

The chain is built from TRBV29-1 and TRBJ2-5, with D maybe TRBD2 (5 bases). V lost 2 bases and J 3 bases, leaving 10 bases between the germline ends. This CDR3 comprises 13 residues. The germline CDR1 and CDR2 sequences are SQVTM and ANQGSEA. The CDR3 nucleotides are TGCAGCGTTGAACGAAACGGGGAAGAGACCCAGTACTTC. Residues: CSVERNGEETQYF.

The rearrangement joins TRBV19 to TRBJ2-3; 8 nucleotides line up with TRBD1. Germline loops: CDR1 LNHDA, CDR2 SQIVND (reference sequence). This CDR3 comprises 15 residues. J lost 0 bases, V lost 6 bases, and 5 bases had no gene match. This CDR3 is CASRGRGRSTDTQYF. Written as DNA, the CDR3 is TGTGCCAGTAGAGGCAGGGGGCGAAGCACAGATACGCAGTATTTT.

The chain recombines TRBV3-1 (or the pseudogene TRBV3-2) with TRBJ1-5; D is undetermined. Germline V gene lookup returns CDR1 LGHDT and CDR2 YNNKEL (reference sequence). V was clipped by 0 bases and J by 7 bases, with 10 bases between them. This CDR3 spans 14 amino acids. CDR3 bases: TGTGCCAGCAGCCAAGATGAGGAAAGACAGCCCCAGCATTTT. The encoded protein is CASSQDEERQPQHF.

The chain has TRBV6-5 and TRBJ1-1; the D is unclear. The germline CDR1 and CDR2 sequences are MNHEY and SVGAGI. The CDR3 contains 15 residues. The V gene lost 0 bases and the J gene lost 1 base, with 9 bases spanning the gap. The CDR3 reads CASSYSRQKNTEAFF. DNA for the CDR3: TGTGCCAGCAGTTACTCGAGACAAAAGAACACTGAAGCTTTCTTT.

This chain connects TRBV11-2 to TRBJ2-7; TRBD1 agrees at 8 bases. CDR3 length equals 14 residues. V lost 0 bases to trimming and J lost 6 bases; unmatched junction nucleotides: 4. Germline values: CDR1 SGHAT, CDR2 FQNNGV. This CDR3 reads CASSLDRTGGEQYF. CDR3 in DNA: TGTGCCAGCAGCTTAGATCGTACAGGGGGCGAGCAGTACTTC.